This is a list of T cell receptor beta chains from one sample in a study of PD-L1 blockade in urothelial cancer. TCRdb's copy holds only in-frame clones and misses some; the assay was immunoSEQ multiplex PCR. Of 95,000 to 100,000 clones detected, 87% appear once; the ten largest clones hold 1.5% to 2.5%. The sequencing used PBMCs, collected around atezolizumab (anti-PD-L1) treatment. The receptors originated from a man in his sixties with urothelial cancer. Each CDR3 is given with its conserved first and last residue. Each record gives: V gene, J gene, CDR3 protein.

v_call: TRBV28
j_call: TRBJ1-5
cdr3_aa: CAIHRGREYNQPQHF

v_call: TRBV4-1
j_call: TRBJ2-3
cdr3_aa: CASRGLAGGDTQYF

v_call: TRBV28
j_call: TRBJ2-7
cdr3_aa: CASSQVQGYEQYF

v_call: TRBV18
j_call: TRBJ2-6
cdr3_aa: CASSPLGAFGLTNSGANVLTF

v_call: TRBV4-2
j_call: TRBJ1-2
cdr3_aa: CASSPGEGPYGYTF

v_call: TRBV5-6
j_call: TRBJ1-4
cdr3_aa: CASSLTGRGGEKLFF

v_call: TRBV7-2
j_call: TRBJ1-5
cdr3_aa: CASSPQAGQGGNQPQHF

v_call: TRBV11-3
j_call: TRBJ2-3
cdr3_aa: CASSRGVLGTDTQYF

v_call: TRBV5-1
j_call: TRBJ2-7
cdr3_aa: CASSPDPAGGPRYF

v_call: TRBV28
j_call: TRBJ2-2
cdr3_aa: CASSLIVTGQTGELFF

v_call: TRBV7-9
j_call: TRBJ2-7
cdr3_aa: CASSSGLAGGFSYEQYF

v_call: TRBV6-5
j_call: TRBJ2-1
cdr3_aa: CASSRTGSSYNEQFF

v_call: TRBV28
j_call: TRBJ1-2
cdr3_aa: CASSLGTAYGYTF

v_call: TRBV7-9
j_call: TRBJ1-3
cdr3_aa: CASSVRRDSSLSTGNTIYF

v_call: TRBV9
j_call: TRBJ2-3
cdr3_aa: CASSVEAGGPTDTQYF

v_call: TRBV18
j_call: TRBJ1-4
cdr3_aa: CASSPKRGGGEKLFF

v_call: TRBV9
j_call: TRBJ2-2
cdr3_aa: CASSVEGLGHTGELFF

v_call: TRBV15
j_call: TRBJ2-3
cdr3_aa: CATSRGGDRGTDTQYF